Shown below are 18 T cell receptor beta chains from a single sample sequenced in a study of CD8 T cells in ankylosing spondylitis. Overall study results and limits: For ankylosing spondylitis blood, a TCR beta motif of several highly homologous variants appeared characteristic.

MiXCR was run by TCRdb on the 5' RACE reads, yielding one entry per CDR3 protein. Here the sample spans more than 400,000 distinct CDR3 sequences, approximately 5.3% being singletons. No antigens are known for them. The material sequenced was blood, either unsorted or a sorted T cell fraction (not recorded which). Receptors were obtained from a male donor with ankylosing spondylitis.

This clonotype was found many times. The rearrangement links TRBV28 to TRBJ2-7; D is ambiguous. In germline, CDR1 is MDHEN, CDR2 SYDVKM. The V end was cut by 5 bases, the J end by 7 bases, with 18 bases between. The CDR3 extends over 14 amino acids. The CDR3 coding sequence is TGTGCCAGCAGTATACCTCTTGGATCTCGGGAGCAGTACTTC. This encodes CASSIPLGSREQYF. Drawing the rest from reference TRBV28 and TRBJ2-7, the complete variable domain is DVKVTQSSRYLVKRTGEKVFLECVQDMDHENMFWYRQDPGLGLRLIYFSYDVKMKEKGDIPEGYSVSREKKERFSLILESASTNQTSMYLCASSIPLGSREQYFGPGTRLTVT.

This clonotype occurred many times. The chain employs TRBV6-2 or TRBV6-3 and TRBJ2-2; D may match TRBD1 or TRBD2 (6 bases each). CDR3 length: 15 amino acids. Looked up from germline, CDR1 is MNHEY and CDR2 is SVGEGT. Between the trimmed V and J ends, which lost 0 bases and 4 bases, there was a span of 9 bases. The CDR3 region has the DNA TGTGCCAGCAGTTACTCGGGGGGCAGCACCGGGGAGCTGTTTTTT. Translated: CASSYSGGSTGELFF.

In this sample, this clonotype turned up many times. This sequence joins TRBV28 and TRBJ2-4, with 9 bases aligning to TRBD1. This CDR3 is 13 amino acids long. The junction had 3 bases not matched to a gene; V was cut back by 5 bases and J by 7 bases. CDR1 is MDHEN, CDR2 SYDVKM, per germline. The CDR3 DNA is TGTGCCAGCAGTCCGGGACAGGGCAACATTCAGTACTTC. It yields the protein CASSPGQGNIQYF.

In its sample, this clonotype was seen a few times. The V gene is TRBV5-6, the J gene TRBJ1-6; no clear D. The CDR3 extends over 14 amino acids. The V end lost 0 bases, the J end lost 8 bases, and 9 bases lay between the germline ends. Per the germline V gene, CDR1 is SGHDT and CDR2 is YYEEEE. Here the CDR3 reads CASSLGLLDSPLHF. DNA of the CDR3: TGTGCCAGCAGCTTGGGGCTTCTAGATTCACCCCTCCACTTT.

This clonotype was seen repeatedly, ten times or more. The chain employs TRBV5-1 and TRBJ2-2; D ambiguous. Trimming took off 5 bases at V and 3 bases at J, with 11 bases between the two ends. Germline V gene data show CDR1 as SGHRS and CDR2 as YFSETQ. This CDR3 comprises 14 residues. The CDR3 DNA sequence: TGCGCCAGCAGATATAGGGATGACACCGGGGAGCTGTTTTTT. Its protein is CASRYRDDTGELFF.

Ten or more counts support this clonotype. The chain carries TRBV30 and TRBJ2-3; 13 bases agree with TRBD2. Germline V gene sequence: CDR1 GTSNPN, CDR2 SVGIG (reference sequence). The CDR3 spans 14 residues. Losses at the gene ends were 5 bases for V and 1 base for J; bases not matched to a gene: 0. Here the CDR3 DNA reads TGTGCCTGGGGACTAGCGGGGGGCACAGATACGCAGTATTTT. Its translation is CAWGLAGGTDTQYF. Filled out from reference TRBV30 and TRBJ2-3, the complete variable domain reads SQTIHQWPATLVQPVGSPLSLECTVEGTSNPNLYWYRQAAGRGLQLLFYSVGIGQISSEVPQNLSASRPQDRQFILSSKKLLLSDSGFYLCAWGLAGGTDTQYFGPGTRLTVL.

This clonotype was found many times. V gene TRBV5-5 combines with J gene TRBJ1-6, with D possibly being TRBD1 (5 bases). CDR3 size: 15 residues. V was shortened by 1 base and J by 8 bases, with 13 bases between the two germline ends. CDR1 and CDR2 (germline): SGHKS, YYEKEE (reference sequence). The CDR3 bases are TGTGCCAGCAGCTTGCCGGGAAGGGGATATTCACCCCTCCACTTT. Protein product: CASSLPGRGYSPLHF.

This clonotype was seen at least ten times. V and J are TRBV5-1 and TRBJ2-7, with D possibly matching TRBD1 (5 bases). The germline V gene encodes CDR1 SGHRS and CDR2 YFSETQ. V dropped 5 bases and J dropped 3 bases, with 12 bases sitting between them. This CDR3 region has 13 residues. The CDR3 DNA reads TGCGCCAGCAGAAGGACACCGCTCTACGAGCAGTACTTC. This gives the protein CASRRTPLYEQYF.

This clonotype was seen repeatedly, ten times or more. The V and J genes are TRBV7-3 and TRBJ2-5; the D is unclear. The V end lost 5 bases, the J end lost 3 bases, and 13 bases lay between the germline ends. Germline lookup yields CDR1 SGHTA and CDR2 FQGTGA. CDR3 size: 14 residues. The CDR3 DNA reads TGTGCCAGCAGCACAATCGGCACAGAAGAGACCCAGTACTTC. It translates to CASSTIGTEETQYF.

This chain connects TRBV11-3 to TRBJ2-7; 8 nucleotides match TRBD1. V dropped 5 bases and J dropped 5; count of bases not matched to a gene: 8. CDR1 and CDR2 (germline): SGHNT, YENEEA. The CDR3 is 14 residues long. The DNA of the CDR3 is TGTGCCAGCAGCCCCCGGGACAGGAAGGACGAGCAGTACTTC. Amino acid sequence: CASSPRDRKDEQYF.

This clonotype appeared many times. For the CDR3, the DNA is TGTGCCAGCAGCCCACAAACGGGGGGCCGCAATCAGCCCCAGCATTTT. It translates to CASSPQTGGRNQPQHF. The genes are TRBV7-2 and TRBJ1-5, with D possibly being TRBD1 (6 bases). CDR1 and CDR2 (germline): SGHTA, FQGNSA. Trimming took 5 bases from V and 2 from J, leaving 16 bases between them. The CDR3 runs to 16 residues.

This clonotype was picked up many times. The V and J genes are TRBV9 and TRBJ2-5; D is unresolved. The length of the CDR3 is 13 residues. V was trimmed by 0 bases and J by 1 base, leaving 4 bases between them. Per the germline V gene, CDR1 is SGDLS and CDR2 is YYNGEE. In DNA, the CDR3 is TGTGCCAGCAGCGTAGGGTTCCAAGAGACCCAGTACTTC. Translation gives CASSVGFQETQYF.

At least ten counts were recorded for this clonotype. An end of the junction differs from the germline gene, which may be a read error. The V call is TRBV29-1, the J call TRBJ2-7, with 7 bases fitting TRBD2. CDR1 SQVTM and CDR2 ANQGSEA come from the germline V gene. The CDR3 is 14 residues long. CDR3 in amino acids: CSAAEGRASSEQYF. The CDR3 DNA sequence: TGCAGCGCCGCGGAAGGGAGGGCCTCCTCCGAGCAGTACTTC.

This clonotype showed up many times. The chain joins TRBV5-1 to TRBJ2-1; 13 bases are a match to TRBD2. The CDR3 contains 15 residues. The V gene's germline CDR1 is SGHRS and CDR2 YFSETQ. The ends lost 1 base at V and 6 bases at J; junction bases unmatched: 1. The CDR3 sequence: CASSLRTSGGNEQFF. CDR3 in DNA: TGCGCCAGCAGCTTGAGGACTAGCGGGGGCAATGAGCAGTTCTTC. The full variable domain, its missing parts supplied by reference TRBV5-1 and TRBJ2-1, is KAGVTQTPRYLIKTRGQQVTLSCSPISGHRSVSWYQQTPGQGLQFLFEYFSETQRNKGNFPGRFSGRQFSNSRSEMNVSTLELGDSALYLCASSLRTSGGNEQFFGPGTRLTVL.

The sample holds many counts of this clonotype. An end of the junction does not agree with germline; a read error may underlie this. The V gene is TRBV10-3, the J gene TRBJ1-3; D is ambiguous. Germline V gene data show CDR1 as ENHRY and CDR2 as SYGVKD. The CDR3 is made up of 13 amino acids. CDR3 loop: CAIRIPAGNTIYF. The CDR3 nucleotides are TGTGCGATCAGAATACCCGCGGGAAACACCATATATTTT.

This clonotype has at least ten counts. The chain is built from TRBV5-1 and TRBJ2-3; D is uncertain. V lost 2 bases and J 0 bases, leaving 10 bases between the germline ends. This CDR3 has 15 amino acids. From germline, CDR1 is SGHRS and CDR2 YFSETQ. DNA of the CDR3: TGCGCCAGCAGCTTCCGGTCTTCCAGCACAGATACGCAGTATTTT. Its protein is CASSFRSSSTDTQYF.

This clonotype was seen many times. The chain recombines TRBV6-5 with TRBJ2-7; no firm D call. V was trimmed by 2 bases and J by 5 bases, leaving 13 bases between them. Germline-derived CDR1 and CDR2 are MNHEY and SVGAGI. The CDR3 is 14 amino acids. CDR3 nucleotide sequence: TGTGCCAGCAGTTACGGGGTTTTGGAAAACGAGCAGTACTTC. This gives the protein CASSYGVLENEQYF.

At least ten counts were recorded for this clonotype. The V gene is TRBV12-3 or TRBV12-4, the J gene TRBJ1-1; TRBD1 matches at 7 bases. V was clipped by 6 bases and J by 7 bases; unmatched bases: 14. This CDR3 has 15 residues. The CDR3 is CASRLRQGSLGEAFF. CDR3 DNA sequence: TGTGCCAGCAGACTTCGACAGGGAAGTTTGGGTGAAGCTTTCTTT.